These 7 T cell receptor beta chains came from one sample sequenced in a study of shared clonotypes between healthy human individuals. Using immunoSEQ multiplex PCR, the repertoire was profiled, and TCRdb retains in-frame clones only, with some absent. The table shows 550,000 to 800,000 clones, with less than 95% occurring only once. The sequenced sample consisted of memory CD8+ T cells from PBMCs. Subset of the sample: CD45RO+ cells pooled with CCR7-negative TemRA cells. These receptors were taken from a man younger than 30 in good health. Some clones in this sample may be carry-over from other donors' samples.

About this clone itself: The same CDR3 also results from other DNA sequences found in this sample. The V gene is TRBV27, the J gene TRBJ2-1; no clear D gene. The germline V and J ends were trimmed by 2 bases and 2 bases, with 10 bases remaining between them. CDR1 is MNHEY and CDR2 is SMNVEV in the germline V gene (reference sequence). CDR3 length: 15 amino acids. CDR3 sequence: CASSLGLVPYNEQFF. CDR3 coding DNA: TGTGCCAGCAGTTTAGGGTTAGTCCCCTACAATGAGCAGTTCTTC.

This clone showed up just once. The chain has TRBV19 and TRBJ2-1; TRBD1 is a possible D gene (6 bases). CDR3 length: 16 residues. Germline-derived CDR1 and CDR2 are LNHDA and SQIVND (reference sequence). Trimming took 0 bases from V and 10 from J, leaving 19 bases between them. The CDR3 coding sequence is TGTGCCAGTAGTATAGACCTCAGGGGTCGGGCGTCCGAGCAGTTCTTC. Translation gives CASSIDLRGRASEQFF.

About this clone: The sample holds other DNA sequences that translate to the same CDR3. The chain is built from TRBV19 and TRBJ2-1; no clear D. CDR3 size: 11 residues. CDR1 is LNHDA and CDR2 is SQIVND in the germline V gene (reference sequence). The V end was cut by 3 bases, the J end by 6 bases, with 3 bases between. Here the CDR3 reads CASSMGNEQFF. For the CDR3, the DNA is TGTGCCAGTAGTATGGGCAATGAGCAGTTCTTC.

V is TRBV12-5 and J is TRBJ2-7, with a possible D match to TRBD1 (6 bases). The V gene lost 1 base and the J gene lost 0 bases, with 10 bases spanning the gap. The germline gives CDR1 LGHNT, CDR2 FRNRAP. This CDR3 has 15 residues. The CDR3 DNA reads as TGTGCTAGTGGTTTGGGTGGGACATCCTCCTACGAGCAGTACTTC. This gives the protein CASGLGGTSSYEQYF.

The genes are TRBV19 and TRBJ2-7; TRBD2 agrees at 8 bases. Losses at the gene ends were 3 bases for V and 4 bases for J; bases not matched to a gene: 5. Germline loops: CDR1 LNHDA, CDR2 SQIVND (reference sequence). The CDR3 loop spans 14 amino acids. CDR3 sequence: CASSILSGRYEQYF. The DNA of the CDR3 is TGTGCCAGTAGTATCCTGAGCGGGAGATACGAGCAGTACTTC.

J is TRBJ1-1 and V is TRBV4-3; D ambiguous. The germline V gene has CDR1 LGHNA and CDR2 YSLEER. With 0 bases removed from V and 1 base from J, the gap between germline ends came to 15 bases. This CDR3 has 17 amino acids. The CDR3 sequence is CASSQDLVWAENTEAFF. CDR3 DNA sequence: TGCGCCAGCAGCCAAGATCTAGTTTGGGCTGAGAACACTGAAGCTTTCTTT.

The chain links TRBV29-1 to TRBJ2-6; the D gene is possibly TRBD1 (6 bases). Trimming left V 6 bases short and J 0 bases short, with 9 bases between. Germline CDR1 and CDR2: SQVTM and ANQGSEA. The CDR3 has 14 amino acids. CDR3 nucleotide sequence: TGCAGCGTCCCAGGGGTCTCTGGGGCCAACGTCCTGACTTTC. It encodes CSVPGVSGANVLTF.